Below are 28 T cell receptor beta chains sequenced from a single sample in a study of blood T cell repertoires in COVID-19. Only in-frame clones appear in the TCRdb table, and some are missing; sequencing was by immunoSEQ multiplex PCR. The sample lists 30,000 to 45,000 clones, approximately 80% occurring once. Sequencing was performed on peripheral blood. The receptors derive from a human donor in a cohort sampled during active COVID-19.

The chain carries TRBV3-1 (or the pseudogene TRBV3-2) and TRBJ2-1, with D possibly being TRBD2 (7 bases). The CDR3 is made up of 16 amino acids. V was pared by 1 base and J by 7 bases, with 17 bases between. Per germline, CDR1 LGHDT and CDR2 YNNKEL (reference sequence). In nucleotides, the CDR3 is TGTGCCAGCAGCCAAGCTGTCGGGGGGCGCGGGAATGAGCAGTTCTTC. It translates to CASSQAVGGRGNEQFF.

CDR3 bases: TGTGCCAGCAGTGAGGGGCTAGCGGGGGGGCAAGAGACCCAGTACTTC. Residues: CASSEGLAGGQETQYF. The rearrangement links TRBV2 to TRBJ2-5, with 12 bases fitting TRBD2. Looked up from germline, CDR1 is SNHLY and CDR2 is FYNNEI. This CDR3 spans 16 amino acids. Trimming took 3 bases from V and 2 from J; bases not matched to a gene: 4. The full variable domain, with the rest looked up from reference TRBV2 and TRBJ2-5, is EPEVTQTPSHQVTQMGQEVILRCVPISNHLYFYWYRQILGQKVEFLVSFYNNEISEKSEIFDDQFSVERPDGSNFTLKIRSTKLEDSAMYFCASSEGLAGGQETQYFGPGTRLLVL.

This clone was detected only a few times. J is TRBJ1-2 and V is TRBV14; D perhaps matches TRBD1 (6 bases). The CDR3 is 14 amino acids. Per the germline V gene, CDR1 is SGHDN and CDR2 is FVKESK. V lost 1 base, J lost 5 bases, and 11 bases lay in between. The CDR3 protein is CASSQGVGGYGYTF. In nucleotides, the CDR3 is TGTGCCAGCAGCCAAGGTGTAGGGGGATATGGCTACACCTTC.

The genes are TRBV4-1 and TRBJ2-5, with unresolved D. The CDR3 consists of 12 residues. V was trimmed by 2 bases and J by 5 bases, leaving 6 bases between them. CDR1 is MGHRA and CDR2 is YSYEKL in the germline V gene. The CDR3 is CASSQQSETQYF. For the CDR3, the DNA is TGCGCCAGCAGCCAACAATCCGAGACCCAGTACTTC.

The CDR3 here is CASSNFPVTGSYEQYF. CDR3 sequence (DNA): TGTGCCAGCAGCAATTTTCCAGTAACAGGCTCCTACGAGCAGTACTTC. The chain is built from TRBV6-2 or TRBV6-3 and TRBJ2-7; D is perhaps TRBD1 (5 bases). V lost 6 bases and J lost 0, with 18 bases in between. This CDR3 is 16 amino acids long. Germline values: CDR1 MNHEY, CDR2 SVGEGT.

The V gene is TRBV3-1 (or the pseudogene TRBV3-2), the J gene TRBJ2-3, with 10 bases identical to TRBD2. Trimming took 3 bases from V and 6 from J; bases not matched to a gene: 3. CDR3 length: 14 residues. CDR1 is LGHDT and CDR2 is YNNKEL in the germline V gene (reference sequence). The CDR3 region is CASSQQRGGDTQYF. The DNA of the CDR3 is TGTGCCAGCAGCCAGCAGCGGGGGGGGGATACGCAGTATTTT.

The V call is TRBV3-1 (or the pseudogene TRBV3-2), the J call TRBJ1-2; TRBD1 might be the D (5 bases). In germline, CDR1 is LGHDT, CDR2 YNNKEL (reference sequence). The CDR3 runs 19 residues. The V end lost 0 bases, the J end lost 5 bases, and 25 bases lay between the germline ends. CDR3 sequence: CASSQDHSRAGGGFYGYTF. The CDR3 DNA reads TGTGCCAGCAGCCAAGATCATTCGCGGGCCGGGGGGGGATTTTATGGCTACACCTTC.

V gene TRBV4-1 combines with J gene TRBJ2-7; 7 bases line up with TRBD1. Germline assignment: CDR1 MGHRA and CDR2 YSYEKL. The CDR3 extends over 15 amino acids. V gave up 4 bases and J gave up 4 bases; unmatched junction bases: 10. The CDR3 region has the DNA TGCGCCAGCAGCCTGACCCGGGACAGTCTTTACGAGCAGTACTTC. This translates into CASSLTRDSLYEQYF.

This clone was counted once. The V call is TRBV5-1, the J call TRBJ2-7, with 7 nucleotides matching TRBD1. Trimming removed 6 bases from V and 5 bases from J; junction bases left unmatched: 20. This CDR3 is 17 amino acids long. CDR1 and CDR2 (germline): SGHRS, YFSETQ. CDR3: CASTKVGVGGAGHEQYF. The CDR3 region has the DNA TGCGCCAGCACCAAGGTCGGGGTAGGGGGCGCAGGGCACGAGCAGTACTTC.

In this sample, this clone turned up a few times. This chain uses TRBV2 with TRBJ1-5; D might be TRBD1 (6 bases). Germline CDR1 reads SNHLY; CDR2 reads FYNNEI. V was trimmed by 6 bases and J by 0 bases, leaving 12 bases between them. The CDR3 length is 15 residues. The CDR3: CASSGQLLSNQPQHF. CDR3 DNA: TGTGCCAGCAGCGGACAGCTACTTAGCAATCAGCCCCAGCATTTT.

V is TRBV2 and J is TRBJ1-4; 7 bases are a match to TRBD1. Germline trimming cut 0 bases from V and 3 bases from J; bases unmatched to any gene: 4. The CDR3 sequence is 16 residues long. Germline V CDR1 and CDR2: SNHLY, FYNNEI. The CDR3 region has the DNA TGTGCCAGCAGTGAAGCCTTGACAGGGTCTAATGAAAAACTGTTTTTT. Protein sequence: CASSEALTGSNEKLFF.

The chain carries TRBV13 and TRBJ2-1, with D tentatively TRBD2 (7 bases). This CDR3 spans 17 amino acids. CDR1 is PRHDT and CDR2 is FYEKMQ in the germline V gene (reference sequence). With 5 bases removed from V and 3 bases from J, the gap between germline ends came to 20 bases. The CDR3 loop reads CASSARSGGTSYNEQFF. The DNA of the CDR3 is TGTGCCAGCAGCGCCCGGTCGGGGGGCACCAGCTACAATGAGCAGTTCTTC.

The chain recombines TRBV6-5 with TRBJ1-4; D perhaps matches TRBD1 (5 bases). The CDR3 runs 15 residues. Germline V lookup: CDR1 MNHEY, CDR2 SVGAGI. Trimming took 0 bases from V and 7 from J, leaving 12 bases between them. This CDR3 is CASSYSNAGPEKLFF. CDR3 DNA: TGTGCCAGCAGTTACTCGAATGCAGGGCCTGAAAAACTGTTTTTT.

The rearrangement joins TRBV19 to TRBJ2-2; D remains unclear. Per germline, CDR1 LNHDA and CDR2 SQIVND (reference sequence). Deletions cut 3 bases from V and 0 bases from J, with 8 bases between. The CDR3 totals 15 residues. CDR3 sequence reads: CASSIRSANTGELFF. CDR3 DNA sequence: TGTGCCAGTAGTATTAGATCCGCGAACACCGGGGAGCTGTTTTTT.

The rearrangement uses TRBV19 and TRBJ1-2; D might be TRBD1 (6 bases). CDR1 is LNHDA and CDR2 is SQIVND in the germline V gene (reference sequence). Trimming removed 3 bases at V and 6 bases at J, with 17 bases between. This CDR3 region has 15 residues. CDR3 sequence (DNA): TGTGCCAGTAGTATTTTCCCTGGACAGAGCCATGGCTACACCTTC. Translating it yields CASSIFPGQSHGYTF.

This clone turned up a few times. The chain combines TRBV4-2 with TRBJ2-7; maybe TRBD1 (6 bases). Germline assignment: CDR1 LGHNA and CDR2 YNFKEQ. V dropped 0 bases and J dropped 0 bases, with 15 bases sitting between them. This CDR3 is built from 17 residues. CDR3 in amino acids: CASSQDRGTLSSYEQYF. Here the CDR3 DNA reads TGTGCCAGCAGCCAAGATAGAGGGACACTGAGCTCCTACGAGCAGTACTTC.

Only a few counts were recorded for this clone. The chain links TRBV4-3 to TRBJ2-2; D might be TRBD2 (5 bases). The CDR3 totals 15 residues. V was cut by 9 bases and J by 1 base, with 15 bases left in between. Germline V lookup: CDR1 LGHNA, CDR2 YSLEER. The CDR3 is CASTPSTRNTGELFF. Here the CDR3 DNA reads TGCGCCAGTACCCCTAGCACCCGGAACACCGGGGAGCTGTTTTTT.

The chain recombines TRBV6-4 with TRBJ1-1; D ambiguous. The ends were cut back, 2 bases at V and 1 base at J, with 8 bases in the middle. Germline V gene data show CDR1 as MRHNA and CDR2 as SNTAGT. The CDR3 is 14 residues long. In nucleotides, the CDR3 is TGTGCCAGCAGTGACGGGCGGGGGAACACTGAAGCTTTCTTT. Residues: CASSDGRGNTEAFF.

The chain couples TRBV5-1 to TRBJ2-3; the match to TRBD1 covers 9 bases. The CDR3 has 14 residues. The V gene's germline CDR1 is SGHRS and CDR2 YFSETQ. V lost 10 bases to trimming and J lost 3 bases; unmatched junction nucleotides: 9. The CDR3 loop reads CAARWDRATDTQYF. The CDR3 DNA follows: TGCGCCGCGAGATGGGACAGGGCAACAGATACGCAGTATTTT.

This clone was observed a handful of times. The V gene is TRBV5-4, the J gene TRBJ1-5, with 8 nucleotides matching TRBD1. CDR1 and CDR2 (germline): SGHNT, YYREEE (reference sequence). The CDR3 is made up of 15 amino acids. The junction had 8 bases not matched to a gene; V was cut back by 3 bases and J by 6 bases. As DNA, the CDR3 is TGTGCCAGCAGCTGTCCACAGGGGGAGTTTCAGCCCCAGCATTTT. This gives the protein CASSCPQGEFQPQHF. The full variable domain, its missing parts supplied by reference TRBV5-4 and TRBJ1-5, is ETGVTQSPTHLIKTRGQQVTLRCSSQSGHNTVSWYQQALGQGPQFIFQYYREEENGRGNFPPRFSGLQFPNYSSELNVNALELDDSALYLCASSCPQGEFQPQHFGDGTRLSIL.

In this sample, this clone turned up a few times. The V and J genes are TRBV2 and TRBJ2-7; TRBD1 is a possible D gene (6 bases). From germline, CDR1 is SNHLY and CDR2 FYNNEI. The germline V and J ends were trimmed by 6 bases and 5 bases, with 17 bases remaining between them. The CDR3 is 14 residues long. The CDR3 DNA is TGTGCCAGCAGCCTCCCCACAGGGCGGGACGAGCAGTACTTC. It yields the protein CASSLPTGRDEQYF.

The chain couples TRBV7-9 to TRBJ1-2; TRBD1 is a possible D gene (6 bases). From germline, CDR1 is SEHNR and CDR2 FQNEAQ (reference sequence). This CDR3 has 14 residues. The V end lost 6 bases, the J end lost 7 bases, and 18 bases lay between the germline ends. The CDR3 protein is CASREGGGALGYTF. The CDR3 bases are TGTGCCAGCAGGGAAGGTGGGGGGGCTCTTGGCTACACCTTC.

The rearrangement uses TRBV5-4 and TRBJ2-2; TRBD1 matches 7 bases. Trimming took 0 bases from V and 5 from J; bases not matched to a gene: 1. The length of the CDR3 is 14 residues. Germline assignment: CDR1 SGHNT and CDR2 YYREEE (reference sequence). The CDR3 region has the DNA TGTGCCAGCAGCTTGGGGGACAGAACCGGGGAGCTGTTTTTT. This translates into CASSLGDRTGELFF.

The chain has TRBV7-2 and TRBJ2-5; the D gene is possibly TRBD2 (5 bases). V was trimmed by 1 base and J by 1 base, leaving 16 bases between them. The CDR3 runs to 17 residues. The germline V gene has CDR1 SGHTA and CDR2 FQGNSA. The CDR3 is CASSLDSRGAPQETQYF. In DNA form, the CDR3 reads TGTGCCAGCAGCTTAGATTCCCGGGGAGCGCCCCAAGAGACCCAGTACTTC.

The chain couples TRBV15 to TRBJ2-5; the match to TRBD1 covers 7 bases. The CDR3 covers 16 residues. From germline, CDR1 is LNHNV and CDR2 YYDKDF (reference sequence). The ends lost 5 bases at V and 3 bases at J; junction bases unmatched: 12. The CDR3 region is CATSADLGQPEETQYF. CDR3 DNA: TGTGCCACCAGCGCCGACCTGGGACAGCCTGAAGAGACCCAGTACTTC.

This clone has only one observation. The chain links TRBV7-2 to TRBJ2-7, with 9 nucleotides matching TRBD1. The CDR3 is 15 amino acids. Germline loops: CDR1 SGHTA, CDR2 FQGNSA. The junction had 7 bases not matched to a gene; V was cut back by 5 bases and J by 2 bases. CDR3 sequence reads: CASSAGQGPAYEQYF. In DNA form, the CDR3 reads TGTGCCAGCAGCGCTGGACAGGGGCCGGCCTACGAGCAGTACTTC.

The chain links TRBV19 to TRBJ1-5, with TRBD1 matching over 9 bases. Trimming cost V 0 bases and J 3 bases; bases outside gene matches: 3. The CDR3 spans 16 residues. Germline loops: CDR1 LNHDA, CDR2 SQIVND (reference sequence). The CDR3: CASSIEGQGNNQPQHF. The CDR3 bases are TGTGCCAGTAGTATAGAAGGACAGGGGAACAATCAGCCCCAGCATTTT.

The rearrangement joins TRBV6-5 to TRBJ2-7; D call uncertain. Germline V gene lookup returns CDR1 MNHEY and CDR2 SVGAGI. V was trimmed by 2 bases and J by 5 bases, leaving 10 bases between them. The length of the CDR3 is 13 residues. CDR3 residues: CASSYRGPHEQYF. Here the CDR3 DNA reads TGTGCCAGCAGTTACCGTGGGCCCCACGAGCAGTACTTC.